This TCR beta chain was identified in a study of response to subunit inactivated influenza vaccine (dated by TCRdb to between 2017 and 2018). About the investigation overall: The study used deep quantitative T cell receptor repertoire profiling to track responses to a trivalent subunit inactivated influenza vaccine.

Counted from cysteine to phenylalanine, this CDR3 has 18 amino acids. Just CDR3 DNA is preserved here, 54 bases in frame from base 1. From a lookup of the germline V gene, CDR1 and CDR2 are SGHRS and YFSETQ. Trimming leaves V shorter by 2 bases and J shorter by 3 bases, with the junction holding 15 bases beyond the gene matches. The method behind the library was RT-PCR. TCRdb lists the instrument as Illumina HiSeq 2500. TCRdb itself trimmed the public reads at Q25 with fastp, ran MiXCR and retained productive beta chains. For every CDR3 protein sequence, its rows merge into one entry that carries the most common genes and DNA. In all, the sample holds approximately 530,000 distinct CDR3 sequences, and approximately 7.7% of those were seen once. 13% of the sample lies in the top ten. This clonotype was counted many times. No cognate antigen has been identified for it. The sample holds no much larger clone one base away, and base qualities are not on file.

Broader findings and caveats from the paper: The authors suggested that each seasonal influenza vaccination may recruit only a limited number of new T cells.

The TCR originated in a man between 45 and 75 years old who received an inactivated influenza vaccine. Donor details come from another sample of the same person, matched by shared clones. This chain is built from TRBV5-1 and TRBJ2-3; TRBD2 agrees with 7 junctional bases. The input for sequencing was PBMCs from blood, taken about 23 months after vaccination. The CDR3 sequence is CASSLFPLREEWTDTQYF. DNA sequence: TGCGCCAGCAGCTTATTCCCCTTACGGGAGGAGTGGACAGATACGCAGTATTTT.